Listed here are 5 T cell receptor beta chains from one sample, sequenced in a study of cytomegalovirus exposure and HLA in healthy donors. PCR involved 60 Vbeta and 13 Jbeta primers. Libraries were prepared by immunoSEQ multiplex PCR; TCRdb keeps only in-frame clonotypes and omits some of them. The sample shows about 160,000 clones, 80% of them seen only once. Input material: PBMCs. The receptors here all came from a woman aged 45 to 65 in good health and CMV-seronegative.

CDR3 bases: TGTGCCAGCAGTCTAAGGGGGTTATATGGCTACACCTTC. This gives the protein CASSLRGLYGYTF. The rearrangement links TRBV28 to TRBJ1-2, with D perhaps TRBD1 (6 bases). V was cut by 5 bases and J by 5 bases, with 12 bases left in between. The CDR3 length is 13 residues. CDR1 and CDR2 (germline): MDHEN, SYDVKM.

This clone was counted a few times. The chain has TRBV2 and TRBJ1-5, with 12 bases that match TRBD1. The germline gives CDR1 SNHLY, CDR2 FYNNEI. V lost 4 bases and J lost 7; bases outside the gene matches: 8. The CDR3 loop spans 16 amino acids. DNA of the CDR3: TGTGCCAGCAGTGGGTTATGGGGACAGGGGGCACAGCCCCAGCATTTT. This sequence encodes CASSGLWGQGAQPQHF.

As regards this clone: The same CDR3 arises from other DNA sequences in this sample as well. The chain employs TRBV6-5 and TRBJ1-1, with 7 bases lining up with TRBD1. The germline CDR1 and CDR2 sequences are MNHEY and SVGAGI. After removal of 0 bases from V and 5 bases from J, the junction contained 6 bases not matched to a gene. The CDR3 is made up of 15 amino acids. The CDR3 here is CASSYSRQGRTEAFF. The CDR3 region has the DNA TGTGCCAGCAGTTACTCCCGACAGGGAAGGACTGAAGCTTTCTTT.

The CDR3 region has the DNA TGTGCCAGCAGTTACTCAGGGGTTTACAACACTGAAGCTTTCTTT. Translated: CASSYSGVYNTEAFF. The chain is built from TRBV6-6 and TRBJ1-1; D may be TRBD1 (5 bases). V was trimmed by 0 bases and J by 2 bases, leaving 10 bases between them. CDR1 and CDR2 (germline): MNHNY, SVGAGI (reference sequence). CDR3 size: 15 residues.

As concerns this clone: Compared with germline, one end of the junction differs, possibly owing to a read error. The chain combines TRBV7-9 with TRBJ2-7; a weak D match, TRBD2 (6 bases). CDR1 SEHNR and CDR2 FQNEAQ come from the germline V gene (reference sequence). The CDR3 has 12 residues. CDR3 loop: CSSSSLGGEQYF. CDR3 nucleotides: TGTTCCAGCAGCAGCTTGGGGGGCGAGCAGTACTTC.